This TCR beta chain is drawn from a study of blood T cell repertoires in COVID-19. Study summary: The samples span acute and convalescent COVID-19 from the United States, Italy and Spain.

The CDR3 sequence is 11 residues long. The V end was cut by 0 bases, the J end by 3 bases, with 3 bases between. Germline loops: CDR1 DFQATT, CDR2 SNEGSKA (reference sequence). Authors' methods: Cell counts per sample came from amplifying reference gene primers. The method was immunoSEQ multiplex PCR; TCRdb's version includes in-frame clones alone and lacks a portion of them. V and J calls and clone size follow that table, whereas D and trimming were derived from the DNA. The table lists 130,000 to 150,000 clones, 88% of them singletons, with about 2.3% in the top ten. This clone was observed a few times. Other DNA sequences in the same sample also yield this CDR3.

The clonotype originates from a human donor in a cohort sampled during active COVID-19. The sequenced sample consisted of peripheral blood. The V gene is TRBV20-1, the J gene TRBJ2-7; D not resolved. For the CDR3, the DNA is TGCAGTGCTAGAGACAGCTACGAGCAGTACTTC. Protein product: CSARDSYEQYF.